One sample yielded the 3 T cell receptor beta chains listed below, sequenced in a study of shared clonotypes between healthy human individuals. The protocol was immunoSEQ multiplex PCR, while the TCRdb copy is restricted to in-frame clones and leaves out a portion. Of about 1 million clones in the sample, under 80% were seen once. Source material: memory CD4+ T cells sorted from blood. Described subset: CD45RA-negative fraction. These receptors all stem from a man younger than 35 in good health.

This clone appeared a few times. As DNA, the CDR3 is TGTGCCAGCAGTGGTACGCTCCGGGGCAATCAGCCCCAGCATTTT. As protein: CASSGTLRGNQPQHF. The V call is TRBV2, the J call TRBJ1-5; D is unresolved. Germline V CDR1 and CDR2: SNHLY, FYNNEI. The CDR3 sequence is 15 residues long. The V gene lost 4 bases and the J gene lost 2 bases, with 12 bases spanning the gap.

This chain connects TRBV5-1 to TRBJ2-1; the match to TRBD2 covers 11 bases. CDR1 and CDR2 from the germline V gene are SGHRS and YFSETQ. V was clipped by 2 bases and J by 9 bases; unmatched bases: 7. The CDR3 has 15 amino acids. The CDR3 region has the DNA TGCGCCAGCAGCTTCTTAGCGGGGGGGCCGGGTGAGCAGTTCTTC. Its protein product is CASSFLAGGPGEQFF.

CDR3 residues: CASSLGAGQVQFF. The CDR3 DNA is TGTGCCAGCAGCTTAGGGGCGGGACAAGTGCAGTTCTTC. The chain employs TRBV7-2 and TRBJ2-1; D could derive from TRBD1 or TRBD2 (6 bases each). V was shortened by 1 base and J by 12 bases, with 13 bases between the two germline ends. Germline CDR1 SGHTA, CDR2 FQGNSA. The CDR3 consists of 13 residues.